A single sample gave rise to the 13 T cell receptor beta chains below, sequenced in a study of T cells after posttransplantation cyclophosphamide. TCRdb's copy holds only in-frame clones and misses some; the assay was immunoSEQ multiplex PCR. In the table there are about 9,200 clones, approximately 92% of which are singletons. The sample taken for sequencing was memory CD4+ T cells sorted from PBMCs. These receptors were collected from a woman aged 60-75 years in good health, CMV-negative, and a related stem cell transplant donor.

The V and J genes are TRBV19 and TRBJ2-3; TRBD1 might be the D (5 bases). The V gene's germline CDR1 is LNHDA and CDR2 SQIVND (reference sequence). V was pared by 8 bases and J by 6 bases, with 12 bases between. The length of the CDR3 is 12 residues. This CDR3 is CASRLAGDTQYF. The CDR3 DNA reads TGTGCCAGTCGCCTCGCAGGGGATACGCAGTATTTT.

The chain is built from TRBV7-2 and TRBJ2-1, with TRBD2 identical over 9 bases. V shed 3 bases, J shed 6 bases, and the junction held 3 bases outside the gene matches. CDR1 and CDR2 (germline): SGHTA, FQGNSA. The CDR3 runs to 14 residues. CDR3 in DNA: TGTGCCAGCAGCTTCGTAGCGGGAGTCAATGAGCAGTTCTTC. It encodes CASSFVAGVNEQFF.

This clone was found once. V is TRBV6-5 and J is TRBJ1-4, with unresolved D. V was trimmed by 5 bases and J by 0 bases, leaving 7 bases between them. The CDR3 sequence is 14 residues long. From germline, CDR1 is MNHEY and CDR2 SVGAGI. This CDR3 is CASSDITTNEKLFF. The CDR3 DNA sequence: TGTGCCAGCAGTGACATTACAACTAATGAAAAACTGTTTTTT.

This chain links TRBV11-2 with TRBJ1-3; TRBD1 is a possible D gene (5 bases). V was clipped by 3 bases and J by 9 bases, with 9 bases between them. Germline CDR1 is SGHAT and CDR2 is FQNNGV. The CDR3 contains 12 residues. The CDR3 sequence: CASSLAGGTIYF. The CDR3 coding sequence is TGTGCCAGCAGCTTGGCGGGGGGCACCATATATTTT.

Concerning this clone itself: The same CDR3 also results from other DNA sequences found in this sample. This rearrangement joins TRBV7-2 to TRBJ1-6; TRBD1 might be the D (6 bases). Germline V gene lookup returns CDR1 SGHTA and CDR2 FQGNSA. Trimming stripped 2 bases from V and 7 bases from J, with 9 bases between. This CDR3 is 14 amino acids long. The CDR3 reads CASSLRQGNSPLHF. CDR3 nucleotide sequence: TGTGCCAGCAGCTTACGGCAGGGGAATTCACCCCTCCACTTT.

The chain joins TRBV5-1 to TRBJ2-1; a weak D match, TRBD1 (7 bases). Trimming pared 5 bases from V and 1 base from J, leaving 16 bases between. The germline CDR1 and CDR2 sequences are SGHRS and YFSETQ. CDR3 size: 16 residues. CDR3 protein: CASSGGGGSSYNEQFF. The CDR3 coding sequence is TGCGCCAGCAGTGGTGGAGGGGGCTCTTCCTACAATGAGCAGTTCTTC.

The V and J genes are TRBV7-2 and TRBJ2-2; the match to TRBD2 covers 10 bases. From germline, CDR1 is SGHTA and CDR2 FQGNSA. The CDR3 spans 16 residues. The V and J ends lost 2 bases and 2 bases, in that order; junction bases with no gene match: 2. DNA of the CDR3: TGTGCCAGCAGCTTAAGACTAGCGGGCAACACCGGGGAGCTGTTTTTT. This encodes CASSLRLAGNTGELFF.

The DNA for the CDR3 is TGTGCCAGCAGCCGGGGACAGGGGGCAGAGCAGCCCCAGCATTTT. This gives the protein CASSRGQGAEQPQHF. The rearrangement joins TRBV27 to TRBJ1-5, with 12 bases identical to TRBD1. J lost 7 bases, V lost 6 bases, and 7 bases had no gene match. The CDR3 extends over 15 amino acids. Germline lookup yields CDR1 MNHEY and CDR2 SMNVEV (reference sequence).

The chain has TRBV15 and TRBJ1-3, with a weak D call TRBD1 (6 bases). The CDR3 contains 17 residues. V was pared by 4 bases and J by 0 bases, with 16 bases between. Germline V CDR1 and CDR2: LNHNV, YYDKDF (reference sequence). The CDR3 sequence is CATSNRQDPNSGNTIYF. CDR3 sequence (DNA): TGTGCCACCAGCAACCGACAGGACCCAAACTCTGGAAACACCATATATTTT.

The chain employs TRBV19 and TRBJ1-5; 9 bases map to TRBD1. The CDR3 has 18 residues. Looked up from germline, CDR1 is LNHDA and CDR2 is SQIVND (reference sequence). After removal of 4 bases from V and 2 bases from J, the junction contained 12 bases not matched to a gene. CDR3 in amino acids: CASSTLTGGSRGNQPQHF. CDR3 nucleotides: TGTGCCAGTAGTACTTTGACAGGGGGGTCCCGTGGCAATCAGCCCCAGCATTTT.

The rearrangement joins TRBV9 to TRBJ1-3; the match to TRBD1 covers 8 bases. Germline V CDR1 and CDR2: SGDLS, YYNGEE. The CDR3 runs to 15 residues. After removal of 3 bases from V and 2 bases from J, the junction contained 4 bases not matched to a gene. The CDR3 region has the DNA TGTGCCAGCAGCGGCCTGACAGGGGCTGGAAACACCATATATTTT. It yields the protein CASSGLTGAGNTIYF. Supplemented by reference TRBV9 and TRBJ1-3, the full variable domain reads DSGVTQTPKHLITATGQRVTLRCSPRSGDLSVYWYQQSLDQGLQFLIQYYNGEERAKGNILERFSAQQFPDLHSELNLSSLELGDSALYFCASSGLTGAGNTIYFGEGSWLTVV.

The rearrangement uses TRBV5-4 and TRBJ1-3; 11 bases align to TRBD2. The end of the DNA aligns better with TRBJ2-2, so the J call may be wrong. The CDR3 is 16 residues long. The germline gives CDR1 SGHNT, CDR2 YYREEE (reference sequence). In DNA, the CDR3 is TGTGCCAGCAGTTTGTTCGGACTAGCGGGCACCGGGGAGCTGTTTTTT. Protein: CASSLFGLAGTGELFF.

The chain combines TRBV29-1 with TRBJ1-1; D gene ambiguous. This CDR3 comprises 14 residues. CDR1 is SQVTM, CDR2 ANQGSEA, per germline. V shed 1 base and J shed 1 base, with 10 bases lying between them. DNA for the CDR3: TGCAGCGTTGAAGGCAGGTCGTCGAACACTGAAGCTTTCTTT. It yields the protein CSVEGRSSNTEAFF.